The source of this T cell receptor (beta chain) is a study of T cells in localized non-small cell lung cancer. General study findings and limits: Longer overall survival was seen with higher T cell density measured in blood. Tumor samples were not multi-region, leaving intratumor heterogeneity unexcluded. Appearances in adjacent lung were noted for a median 57 of the top 100 tumor clones.

The germline CDR1 and CDR2 sequences are SGHAT and FQNNGV. The CDR3 has 14 residues. V was clipped by 4 bases and J by 6 bases, with 16 bases between them. TCRdb's table, derived via immunoSEQ multiplex PCR, lists solely in-frame clones and lacks some. This table holds roughly 40,000 clones, 80% to 85% found once. Remarks on this clone: Its matching antigen is unknown.

V usage is TRBV11-2 and J usage is TRBJ2-7; a possible D gene is TRBD2 (5 bases). The receptor comes from a male donor older than 55 with stage II lung adenocarcinoma. This specimen consisted of peripheral blood mononuclear cells, obtained before any cancer treatment. The CDR3 region is CASSSALASGEQYF. The CDR3 nucleotides are TGTGCCAGCAGCTCAGCCCTAGCTTCAGGCGAGCAGTACTTC.